This passage covers 16 T cell receptor beta chains from one sample sequenced in a study of neurological immune-mediated disorders. Using its own MiXCR run on the 5' RACE reads, TCRdb lists one record per CDR3 protein. The sample lists tens of thousands of distinct CDR3 sequences, around a tenth occurring once. Sequencing input: PBMCs. These receptors were taken from a woman aged 30 to 39 with HTLV-1-associated myelopathy (HAM/TSP).

At least ten counts were recorded for this clonotype. The chain is built from TRBV6-5 and TRBJ1-4; D is uncertain. The CDR3 sequence is 9 residues long. Looked up from germline, CDR1 is MNHEY and CDR2 is SVGAGI. V lost 6 bases and J 8 bases, leaving 1 base between the germline ends. CDR3 in DNA: TGTGCCAGCAGCGAAAAACTGTTTTTT. Encoded protein: CASSEKLFF.

The sample holds a few counts of this clonotype. The chain carries TRBV20-1 and TRBJ1-2; 8 bases match TRBD1. The CDR3 extends over 13 amino acids. CDR1 and CDR2 (germline): DFQATT, SNEGSKA (reference sequence). J gave up 3 bases and V 7 bases, and 7 bases lay outside the gene matches. CDR3 amino acids: CSVKGTGYYGYTF. CDR3 DNA sequence: TGCAGTGTTAAGGGGACAGGATACTATGGCTACACCTTC.

Many counts were recorded for this clonotype. This chain uses TRBV5-6 with TRBJ2-7; 8 bases line up with TRBD2. This CDR3 contains 14 residues. CDR1 is SGHDT, CDR2 YYEEEE, per germline. After removal of 3 bases from V and 5 bases from J, the junction contained 7 bases not matched to a gene. The CDR3: CASSSGTSVDEQYF. CDR3 nucleotide sequence: TGTGCCAGCAGCTCCGGGACTAGTGTCGACGAGCAGTACTTC.

Concerning this clonotype: An end of the junction does not agree with germline; a read error may underlie this. V is TRBV5-1 and J is TRBJ2-2, with D hard to call. Germline CDR1 and CDR2: SGHRS and YFSETQ. This CDR3 is built from 14 residues. The CDR3 loop is CASSLSWNTVELFF. The CDR3 DNA reads TGCGCCAGCAGCTTGTCGTGGAACACCGTGGAGCTGTTTTTT.

The chain recombines TRBV6-5 with TRBJ2-3; D is undetermined. Trimming took off 5 bases at V and 4 bases at J, with 13 bases between the two ends. The CDR3 contains 14 residues. CDR1 is MNHEY, CDR2 SVGAGI, per germline. CDR3 residues: CASSRWVLADTQYF. CDR3 nucleotides: TGTGCCAGCAGTCGATGGGTCCTTGCAGATACGCAGTATTTT.

V is TRBV10-3 and J is TRBJ2-7, with 8 bases aligning to TRBD2. Germline V lookup: CDR1 ENHRY, CDR2 SYGVKD. Trimming at V came to 8 bases and at J to 0 bases, leaving 6 bases not matched to a gene. The CDR3 sequence is 14 residues long. The CDR3 DNA is TGTGCCATCTCGTCGGGGGGGCACTCCTACGAGCAGTACTTC. This encodes CAISSGGHSYEQYF.

This clonotype was seen at least ten times. The chain is built from TRBV5-1 and TRBJ1-2; 8 bases fit TRBD1. In germline, CDR1 is SGHRS, CDR2 YFSETQ. CDR3 length: 13 amino acids. Trimming removed 7 bases from V and 4 bases from J; junction bases left unmatched: 6. Written as DNA, the CDR3 is TGCGCCAGCTCTCTGGGGACAGGCTATGGCTACACCTTC. Protein: CASSLGTGYGYTF.

This clonotype appeared many times. The chain is built from TRBV19 and TRBJ1-2; no definite D call. Germline V CDR1 and CDR2: LNHDA, SQIVND (reference sequence). The CDR3 covers 12 residues. V lost 4 bases, J lost 5 bases, and 8 bases lay in between. The CDR3 region has the DNA TGTGCCAGTAGTAGCGGTCGGTATGGCTACACCTTC. Protein sequence: CASSSGRYGYTF.

By share, this clonotype counts as medium-sized (0.01 to 0.1%). The chain recombines TRBV7-6 with TRBJ2-7, with D possibly called TRBD1 or TRBD2 (6 bases each). This CDR3 region has 15 residues. Trimming cost V 0 bases and J 2 bases, with 11 bases left between them. Germline V gene sequence: CDR1 SGHVS, CDR2 FNYEAQ. The CDR3 loop reads CASSLATGAAYEQYF. CDR3 nucleotide sequence: TGTGCCAGCAGCTTAGCGACGGGGGCCGCCTACGAGCAGTACTTC.

This clonotype was recorded many times. The chain carries TRBV5-6 and TRBJ1-2; 9 positions match TRBD1. The trim removed 4 bases at V and 4 bases at J, leaving 2 bases unmatched. The CDR3 is 13 amino acids. The germline CDR1 and CDR2 sequences are SGHDT and YYEEEE. CDR3 coding DNA: TGTGCCAGCAGCCGGGACAGGGTCTATGGCTACACCTTC. It codes for CASSRDRVYGYTF. The full variable domain, completed using reference TRBV5-6 and TRBJ1-2, is DAGVTQSPTHLIKTRGQQVTLRCSPKSGHDTVSWYQQALGQGPQFIFQYYEEEERQRGNFPDRFSGHQFPNYSSELNVNALLLGDSALYLCASSRDRVYGYTFGSGTRLTVV.

This clonotype is medium-sized in the sample. A junction boundary mismatches the germline segment, possibly from a read error. DNA for the CDR3: TGTGCCAGCAGCCAAGTTCGGGCTAGCTCCCACAATGAGCAGTTCTTC. It is translated as CASSQVRASSHNEQFF. The chain uses TRBV4-2 and TRBJ2-1, with D possibly TRBD2 on 5 matching bases. Germline V CDR1 and CDR2: LGHNA, YNFKEQ. The length of the CDR3 is 16 residues.

This clonotype was observed many times. The chain combines TRBV5-1 with TRBJ2-5; 7 nucleotides line up with TRBD1. V gave up 0 bases and J gave up 1 base; unmatched junction bases: 6. Germline loops: CDR1 SGHRS, CDR2 YFSETQ. The CDR3 covers 16 residues. Here the CDR3 reads CASSLVPGTVQETQYF. In DNA, the CDR3 is TGCGCCAGCAGCTTGGTCCCCGGGACAGTCCAAGAGACCCAGTACTTC.

This clonotype was seen at least ten times. The rearrangement joins TRBV7-2 to TRBJ1-5; D is possibly TRBD1 (6 bases). CDR3 length equals 13 residues. The V end lost 5 bases, the J end lost 5 bases, and 10 bases lay between the germline ends. Germline-derived CDR1 and CDR2 are SGHTA and FQGNSA. The CDR3 DNA is TGTGCCAGCAGCCCAAGGGGGGATCAGCCCCAGCATTTT. This encodes CASSPRGDQPQHF. The complete variable domain, with remaining parts taken from reference TRBV7-2 and TRBJ1-5, reads GAGVSQSPSNKVTEKGKDVELRCDPISGHTALYWYRQSLGQGLEFLIYFQGNSAPDKSGLPSDRFSAERTGGSVSTLTIQRTQQEDSAVYLCASSPRGDQPQHFGDGTRLSIL.

Many counts were recorded for this clonotype. The chain is built from TRBV12-3 or TRBV12-4 and TRBJ2-3; 11 nucleotides line up with TRBD2. The CDR3 totals 16 residues. V was clipped by 6 bases and J by 0 bases; unmatched bases: 5. The CDR3 reads CASSLGLAASTDTQYF. The DNA for the CDR3 is TGTGCCAGCAGCTTGGGACTAGCGGCTAGCACAGATACGCAGTATTTT.

About this clonotype itself: At one of its ends the junction is not consistent with the germline gene, which may arise from a read error. This chain uses TRBV9 with TRBJ1-4; 8 bases fit TRBD1. Germline V gene data show CDR1 as SGDLS and CDR2 as YYNGEE. This CDR3 is 15 amino acids long. The CDR3 nucleotides are TGTGCCAACAGCGTGGGGACAGGCCTCGGAGGGTTACTGTTTTTT. It is translated as CANSVGTGLGGLLFF. The entire variable domain, with the rest obtained from reference TRBV9 and TRBJ1-4, is as follows: DSGVTQTPKHLITATGQRVTLRCSPRSGDLSVYWYQQSLDQGLQFLIQYYNGEERAKGNILERFSAQQFPDLHSELNLSSLELGDSALYFCANSVGTGLGGLLFFGSGTQLSVL.

This clonotype appeared many times. The gene calls are TRBV5-1 and TRBJ1-2; possibly TRBD1 for D (5 bases). Looked up from germline, CDR1 is SGHRS and CDR2 is YFSETQ. V lost 3 bases, J lost 0 bases, and 9 bases lay in between. This CDR3 has 14 amino acids. CDR3: CASSSTGTNYGYTF. As DNA, the CDR3 is TGCGCCAGCAGCTCAACAGGTACTAACTATGGCTACACCTTC. Supplemented by reference TRBV5-1 and TRBJ1-2, the full variable domain reads KAGVTQTPRYLIKTRGQQVTLSCSPISGHRSVSWYQQTPGQGLQFLFEYFSETQRNKGNFPGRFSGRQFSNSRSEMNVSTLELGDSALYLCASSSTGTNYGYTFGSGTRLTVV.